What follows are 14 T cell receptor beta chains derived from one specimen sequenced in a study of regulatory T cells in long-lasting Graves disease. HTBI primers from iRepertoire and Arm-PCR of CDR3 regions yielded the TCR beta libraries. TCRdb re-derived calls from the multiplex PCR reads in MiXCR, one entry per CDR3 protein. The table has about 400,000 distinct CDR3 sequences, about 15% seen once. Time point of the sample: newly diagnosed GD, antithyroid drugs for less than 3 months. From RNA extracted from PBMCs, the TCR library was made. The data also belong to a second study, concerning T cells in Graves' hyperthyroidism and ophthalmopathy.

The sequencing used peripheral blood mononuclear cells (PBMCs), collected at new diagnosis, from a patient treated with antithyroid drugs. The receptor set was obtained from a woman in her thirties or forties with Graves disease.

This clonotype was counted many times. CDR3 amino acids: CASSTRLAYEQYF. The DNA for the CDR3 is TGTGCCAGCAGTACCCGACTAGCGTACGAGCAGTACTTC. The chain employs TRBV28 and TRBJ2-7; 8 bases align to TRBD2. Germline V gives CDR1 MDHEN, CDR2 SYDVKM. The CDR3 has 13 residues. The junction had 4 bases not matched to a gene; V was cut back by 5 bases and J by 4 bases.

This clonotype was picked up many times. DNA of the CDR3: TGTGCCAGCAGCTTAGGTACAGGGGATCGAGGCTACACCTTC. It encodes CASSLGTGDRGYTF. The genes are TRBV11-3 and TRBJ1-2; 7 nucleotides align to TRBD1. CDR3 size: 14 residues. The ends lost 1 base at V and 8 bases at J; junction bases unmatched: 7. Germline V gene sequence: CDR1 SGHNT, CDR2 YENEEA. The full variable domain, with the rest looked up from reference TRBV11-3 and TRBJ1-2, is EAGVVQSPRYKIIEKKQPVAFWCNPISGHNTLYWYLQNLGQGPELLIRYENEEAVDDSQLPKDRFSAERLKGVDSTLKIQPAELGDSAVYLCASSLGTGDRGYTFGSGTRLTVV.

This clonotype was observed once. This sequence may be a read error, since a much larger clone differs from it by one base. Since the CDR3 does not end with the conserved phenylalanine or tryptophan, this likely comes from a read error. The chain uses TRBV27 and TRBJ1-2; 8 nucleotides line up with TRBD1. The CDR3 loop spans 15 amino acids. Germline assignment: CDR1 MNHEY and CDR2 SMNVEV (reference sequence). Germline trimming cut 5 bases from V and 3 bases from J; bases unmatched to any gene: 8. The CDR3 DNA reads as TGTGCCAGCAGTCAGATAACAGGGGGGGACTATGGCTACACCCTC. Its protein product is CASSQITGGDYGYTL.

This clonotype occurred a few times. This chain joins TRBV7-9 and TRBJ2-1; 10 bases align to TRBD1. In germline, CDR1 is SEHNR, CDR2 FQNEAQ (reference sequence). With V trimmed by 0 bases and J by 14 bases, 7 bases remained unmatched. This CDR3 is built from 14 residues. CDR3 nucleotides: TGTGCCAGCAGCTTAGCGGGACAGGGGTTCGCGAAGTTCTTC. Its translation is CASSLAGQGFAKFF.

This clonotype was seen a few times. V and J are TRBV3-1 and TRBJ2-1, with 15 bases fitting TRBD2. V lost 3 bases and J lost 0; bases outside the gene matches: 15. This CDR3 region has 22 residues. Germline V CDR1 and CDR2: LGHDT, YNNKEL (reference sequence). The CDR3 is CASSHAGLAGGPTSFSYNEQFF. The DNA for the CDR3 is TGTGCCAGCAGCCACGCGGGACTAGCGGGAGGCCCCACTTCCTTCTCCTACAATGAGCAGTTCTTC.

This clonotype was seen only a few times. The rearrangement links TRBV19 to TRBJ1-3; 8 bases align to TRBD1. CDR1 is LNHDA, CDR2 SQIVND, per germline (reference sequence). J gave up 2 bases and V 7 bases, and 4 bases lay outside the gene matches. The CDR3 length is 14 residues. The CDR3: CASIKTGAGNTIYF. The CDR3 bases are TGTGCCAGTATCAAGACAGGGGCTGGAAACACCATATATTTT. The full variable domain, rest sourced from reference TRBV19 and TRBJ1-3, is DGGITQSPKYLFRKEGQNVTLSCEQNLNHDAMYWYRQDPGQGLRLIYYSQIVNDFQKGDIAEGYSVSREKKESFPLTVTSAQKNPTAFYLCASIKTGAGNTIYFGEGSWLTVV.

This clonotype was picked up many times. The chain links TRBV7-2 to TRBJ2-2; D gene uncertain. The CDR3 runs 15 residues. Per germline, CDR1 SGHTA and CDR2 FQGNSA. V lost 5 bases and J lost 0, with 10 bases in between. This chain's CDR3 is CASSQRQANTGELFF. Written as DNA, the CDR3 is TGTGCCAGCAGCCAACGACAAGCGAACACCGGGGAGCTGTTTTTT.

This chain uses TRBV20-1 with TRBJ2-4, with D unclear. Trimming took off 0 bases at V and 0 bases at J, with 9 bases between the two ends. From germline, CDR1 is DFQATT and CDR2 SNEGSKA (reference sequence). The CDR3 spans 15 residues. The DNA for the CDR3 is TGCAGTGCTAGAGAGCAGATAATAGCCAAAAACATTCAGTACTTC. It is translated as CSAREQIIAKNIQYF.

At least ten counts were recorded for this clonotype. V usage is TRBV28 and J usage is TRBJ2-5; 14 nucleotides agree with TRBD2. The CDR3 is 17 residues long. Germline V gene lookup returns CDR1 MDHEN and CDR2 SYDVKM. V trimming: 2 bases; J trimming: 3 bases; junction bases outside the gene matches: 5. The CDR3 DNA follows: TGTGCCAGCAGTTTACCGGGACTAGCGGGAGTAAAAGAGACCCAGTACTTC. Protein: CASSLPGLAGVKETQYF.

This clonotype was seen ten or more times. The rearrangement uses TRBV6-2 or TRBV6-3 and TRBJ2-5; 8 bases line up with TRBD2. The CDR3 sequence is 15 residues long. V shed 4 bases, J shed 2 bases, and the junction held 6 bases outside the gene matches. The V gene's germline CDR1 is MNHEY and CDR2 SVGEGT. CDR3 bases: TGTGCCAGCAGTTTGACCGGGAGGGAACAAGAGACCCAGTACTTC. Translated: CASSLTGREQETQYF.

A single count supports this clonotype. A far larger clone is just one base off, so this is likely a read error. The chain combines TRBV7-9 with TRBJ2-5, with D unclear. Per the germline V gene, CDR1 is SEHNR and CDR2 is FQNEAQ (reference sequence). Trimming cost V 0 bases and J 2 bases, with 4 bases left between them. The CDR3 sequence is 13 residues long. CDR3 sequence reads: CASSLALQETQYF. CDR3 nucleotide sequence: TGTGCCAGCAGCTTAGCGCTTCAAGAGACCCAGTACTTC.

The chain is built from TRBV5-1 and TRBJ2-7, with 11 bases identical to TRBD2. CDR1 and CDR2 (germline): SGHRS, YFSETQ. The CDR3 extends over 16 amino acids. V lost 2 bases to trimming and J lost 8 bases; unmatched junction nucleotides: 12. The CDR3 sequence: CASSLKAVAGGTKQYF. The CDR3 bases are TGCGCCAGCAGCTTAAAGGCGGTAGCGGGAGGGACCAAGCAGTACTTC.

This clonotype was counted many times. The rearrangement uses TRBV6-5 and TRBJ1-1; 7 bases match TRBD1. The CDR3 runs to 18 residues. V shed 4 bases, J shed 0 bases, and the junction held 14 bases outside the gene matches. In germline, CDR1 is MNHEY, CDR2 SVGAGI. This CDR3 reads CASSSLDRDKAVNTEAFF. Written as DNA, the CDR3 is TGTGCCAGCAGTTCGCTAGACAGGGATAAGGCCGTGAACACTGAAGCTTTCTTT.

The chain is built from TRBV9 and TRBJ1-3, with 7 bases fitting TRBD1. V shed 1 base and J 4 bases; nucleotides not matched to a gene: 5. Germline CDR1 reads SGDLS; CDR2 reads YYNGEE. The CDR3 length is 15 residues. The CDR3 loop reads CASSVTGAIGNTIYF. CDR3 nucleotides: TGTGCCAGCAGCGTAACAGGGGCTATAGGAAACACCATATATTTT.